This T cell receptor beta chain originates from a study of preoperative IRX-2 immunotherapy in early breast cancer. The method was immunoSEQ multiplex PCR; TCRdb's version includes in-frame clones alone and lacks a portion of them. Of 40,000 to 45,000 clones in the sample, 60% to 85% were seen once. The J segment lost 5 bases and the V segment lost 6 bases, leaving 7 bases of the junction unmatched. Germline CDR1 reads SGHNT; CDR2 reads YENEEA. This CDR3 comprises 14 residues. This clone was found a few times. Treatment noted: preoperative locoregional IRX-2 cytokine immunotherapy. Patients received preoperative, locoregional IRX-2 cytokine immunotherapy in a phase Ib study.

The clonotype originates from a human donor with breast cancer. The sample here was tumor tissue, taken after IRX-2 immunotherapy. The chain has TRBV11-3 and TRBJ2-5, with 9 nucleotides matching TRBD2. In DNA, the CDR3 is TGTGCCAGCAGTATAGCGGGGGCCTGGGAGACCCAGTACTTC. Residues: CASSIAGAWETQYF.